Presented here are 13 T cell receptor beta chains from one specimen sequenced in a study of blood T cell repertoires in COVID-19. Data came from immunoSEQ multiplex PCR; TCRdb stores just in-frame clones and leaves some out. The table lists over 200,000 clones, roughly four fifths of them singletons. Sequencing input: peripheral blood. The origin of the receptors is a woman aged 35 to 49 with acute or convalescent COVID-19.

This chain joins TRBV6-5 and TRBJ1-2, with D perhaps matching TRBD1 (6 bases). The CDR3 sequence is 14 residues long. Trimming took off 0 bases at V and 1 base at J, with 6 bases between the two ends. CDR1 and CDR2 (germline): MNHEY, SVGAGI. The CDR3 sequence: CASSYSGGNYGYTF. CDR3 sequence (DNA): TGTGCCAGCAGTTACTCAGGGGGTAACTATGGCTACACCTTC.

The J gene is TRBJ1-4, the V gene TRBV7-9, with unresolved D. The CDR3 loop spans 13 amino acids. Per germline, CDR1 SEHNR and CDR2 FQNEAQ (reference sequence). The V gene lost 5 bases and the J gene lost 1 base, with 5 bases spanning the gap. DNA for the CDR3: TGTGCCAGCAGCCGTGTAACTAATGAAAAACTGTTTTTT. This translates into CASSRVTNEKLFF.

The CDR3: CASSEDLAHTDTQYF. In DNA, the CDR3 is TGTGCCAGCAGTGAAGACCTAGCGCACACAGATACGCAGTATTTT. The chain is built from TRBV2 and TRBJ2-3; the D gene is possibly TRBD2 (6 bases). The length of the CDR3 is 15 residues. The germline V gene encodes CDR1 SNHLY and CDR2 FYNNEI. The V end was cut by 1 base, the J end by 2 bases, with 10 bases between.

As DNA, the CDR3 is TGTGCCAGCGGGGACAGGGGGGAAGGCTACACCTTC. Translation gives CASGDRGEGYTF. This chain links TRBV2 with TRBJ1-2; 11 nucleotides match TRBD1. The CDR3 has 12 amino acids. V lost 8 bases to trimming and J lost 8 bases; unmatched junction nucleotides: 4. Germline values: CDR1 SNHLY, CDR2 FYNNEI.

The genes are TRBV7-2 and TRBJ1-1; D unresolved. The CDR3 runs 15 residues. With 0 bases removed from V and 3 bases from J, the gap between germline ends came to 11 bases. CDR1 and CDR2 (germline): SGHTA, FQGNSA. CDR3 bases: TGTGCCAGCAGCTTAGCCACAACCGGGTACACTGAAGCTTTCTTT. Protein product: CASSLATTGYTEAFF.

This chain links TRBV20-1 with TRBJ2-5; 9 bases fit TRBD2. The ends lost 3 bases at V and 6 bases at J; junction bases unmatched: 5. The CDR3 extends over 13 amino acids. Germline V gives CDR1 DFQATT, CDR2 SNEGSKA (reference sequence). The CDR3 nucleotides read TGCAGTGCTAGTGTAGCGGGAGTAAAGACCCAGTACTTC. The encoded protein is CSASVAGVKTQYF.

V and J are TRBV4-3 and TRBJ2-1; TRBD2 matches 10 bases. The ends lost 4 bases at V and 3 bases at J; junction bases unmatched: 9. The length of the CDR3 is 17 residues. The germline CDR1 and CDR2 sequences are LGHNA and YSLEER. CDR3 residues: CASSLSLAGGSYNEQFF. DNA for the CDR3: TGCGCCAGCAGCCTATCCTTAGCGGGAGGAAGCTACAATGAGCAGTTCTTC.

The CDR3 protein is CASSPFPLAVELYEQYF. The CDR3 DNA follows: TGCGCCAGCAGCCCCTTCCCCCTAGCGGTGGAGCTATACGAGCAGTACTTC. The rearrangement joins TRBV4-1 to TRBJ2-7; TRBD2 matches at 7 bases. After removal of 4 bases from V and 4 bases from J, the junction contained 16 bases not matched to a gene. Germline lookup yields CDR1 MGHRA and CDR2 YSYEKL. The CDR3 consists of 17 residues.

Concerning this clone itself: The junction does not match germline at one end; this may be a read error. The chain is built from TRBV4-3 and TRBJ2-7; D may be TRBD1 (5 bases). Germline CDR1 is LGHNA and CDR2 is YSLEER. The CDR3 totals 16 residues. As DNA, the CDR3 is TGCGCCAGCAGTCAAGGTTTAGTTGCACAGGTCTACGAGCAGTACTTC. This sequence encodes CASSQGLVAQVYEQYF.

This chain uses TRBV12-3 or TRBV12-4 with TRBJ1-1, with 7 bases that match TRBD1. V lost 7 bases and J lost 4; bases outside the gene matches: 6. The CDR3 runs 13 residues. CDR3 sequence: CASMTGLGTEAFF. CDR3 DNA sequence: TGTGCCAGCATGACAGGGTTAGGCACTGAAGCTTTCTTT.

The rearrangement joins TRBV27 to TRBJ1-3; perhaps TRBD1 as D (5 bases). Trimming stripped 5 bases from V and 2 bases from J, with 10 bases between. The CDR3 sequence is 14 residues long. The germline CDR1 and CDR2 sequences are MNHEY and SMNVEV (reference sequence). CDR3 bases: TGTGCCAGCAGTACCCTAGGGGCTGGAAACACCATATATTTT. Protein sequence: CASSTLGAGNTIYF.

The chain has TRBV12-3 or TRBV12-4 and TRBJ2-1; D is possibly TRBD1 (5 bases). The CDR3 consists of 12 residues. The ends were cut back, 10 bases at V and 7 bases at J, with 14 bases in the middle. DNA of the CDR3: TGTGCCACCCGTAGGGGTAAAAATGAGCAGTTCTTC. It codes for CATRRGKNEQFF.

This rearrangement joins TRBV5-1 to TRBJ2-3; D possibly corresponds to TRBD1 (5 bases). Trimming removed 2 bases at V and 0 bases at J, with 10 bases between. The CDR3 is made up of 15 amino acids. The germline V gene encodes CDR1 SGHRS and CDR2 YFSETQ. The CDR3 region has the DNA TGCGCCAGCAGCTTAGACAGTTCTAGCACAGATACGCAGTATTTT. This translates into CASSLDSSSTDTQYF. The full variable domain, completed using reference TRBV5-1 and TRBJ2-3, is KAGVTQTPRYLIKTRGQQVTLSCSPISGHRSVSWYQQTPGQGLQFLFEYFSETQRNKGNFPGRFSGRQFSNSRSEMNVSTLELGDSALYLCASSLDSSSTDTQYFGPGTRLTVL.